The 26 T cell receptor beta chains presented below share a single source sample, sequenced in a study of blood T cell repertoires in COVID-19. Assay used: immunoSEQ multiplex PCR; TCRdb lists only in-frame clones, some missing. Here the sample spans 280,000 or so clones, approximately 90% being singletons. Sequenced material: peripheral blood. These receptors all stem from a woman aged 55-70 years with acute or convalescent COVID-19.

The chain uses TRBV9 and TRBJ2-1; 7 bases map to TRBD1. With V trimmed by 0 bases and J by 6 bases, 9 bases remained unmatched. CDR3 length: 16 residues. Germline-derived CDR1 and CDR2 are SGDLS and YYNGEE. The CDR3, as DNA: TGTGCCAGCAGCGTAGGCGCAGGGGGTCGGAGCAATGAGCAGTTCTTC. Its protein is CASSVGAGGRSNEQFF. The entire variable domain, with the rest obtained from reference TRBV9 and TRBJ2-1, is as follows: DSGVTQTPKHLITATGQRVTLRCSPRSGDLSVYWYQQSLDQGLQFLIQYYNGEERAKGNILERFSAQQFPDLHSELNLSSLELGDSALYFCASSVGAGGRSNEQFFGPGTRLTVL.

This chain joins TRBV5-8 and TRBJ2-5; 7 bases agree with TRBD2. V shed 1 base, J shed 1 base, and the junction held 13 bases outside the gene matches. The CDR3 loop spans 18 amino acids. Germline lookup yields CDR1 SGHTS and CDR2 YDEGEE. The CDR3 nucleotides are TGTGCCAGCAGCTTGTCCCTCTCAGCGGGATCGATCCAAGAGACCCAGTACTTC. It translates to CASSLSLSAGSIQETQYF.

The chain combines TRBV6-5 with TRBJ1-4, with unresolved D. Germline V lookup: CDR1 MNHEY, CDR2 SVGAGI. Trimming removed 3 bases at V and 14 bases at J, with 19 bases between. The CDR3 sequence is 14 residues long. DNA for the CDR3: TGTGCCAGCAGTTATAGGAGGAGCCCGCCCGGGCTGTTTTTT. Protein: CASSYRRSPPGLFF.

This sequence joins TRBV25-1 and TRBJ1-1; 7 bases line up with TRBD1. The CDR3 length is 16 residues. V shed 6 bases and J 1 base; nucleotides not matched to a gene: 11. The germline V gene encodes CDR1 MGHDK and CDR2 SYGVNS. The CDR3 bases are TGTGCCAGCAGATCAAAACCTGGACAGGAGAACACTGAAGCTTTCTTT. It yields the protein CASRSKPGQENTEAFF.

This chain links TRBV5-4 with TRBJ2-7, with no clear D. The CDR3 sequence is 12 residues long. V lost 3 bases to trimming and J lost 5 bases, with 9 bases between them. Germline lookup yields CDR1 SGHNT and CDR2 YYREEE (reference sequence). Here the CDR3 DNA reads TGTGCCAGCAGCTCCCCGCGAAACGAGCAGTACTTC. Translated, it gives CASSSPRNEQYF.

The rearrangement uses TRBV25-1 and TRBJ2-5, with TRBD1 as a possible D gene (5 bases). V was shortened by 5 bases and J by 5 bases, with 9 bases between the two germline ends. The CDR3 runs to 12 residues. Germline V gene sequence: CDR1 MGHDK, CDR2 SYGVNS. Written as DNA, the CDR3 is TGTGCCAGCAGTTCAGGGTTGGAGACCCAGTACTTC. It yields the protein CASSSGLETQYF.

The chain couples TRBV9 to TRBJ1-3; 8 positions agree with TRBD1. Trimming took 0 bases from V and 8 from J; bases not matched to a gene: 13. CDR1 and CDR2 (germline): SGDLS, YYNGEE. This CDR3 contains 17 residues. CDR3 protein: CASSVGGRGRNQDTIYF. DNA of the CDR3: TGTGCCAGCAGCGTAGGGGGCAGGGGGCGGAATCAGGACACCATATATTTT.

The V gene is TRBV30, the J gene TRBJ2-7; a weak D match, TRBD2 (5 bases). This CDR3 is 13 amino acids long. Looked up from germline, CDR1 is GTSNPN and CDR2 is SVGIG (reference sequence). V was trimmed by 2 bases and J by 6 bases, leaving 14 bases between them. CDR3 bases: TGTGCCTGGAGTATGGGTTGGGGAGTCGAGCAGTACTTC. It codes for CAWSMGWGVEQYF.

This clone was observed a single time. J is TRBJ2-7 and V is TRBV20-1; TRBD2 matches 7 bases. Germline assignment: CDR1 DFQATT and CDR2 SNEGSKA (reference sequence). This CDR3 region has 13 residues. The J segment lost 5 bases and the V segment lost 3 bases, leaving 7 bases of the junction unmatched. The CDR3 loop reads CSASGGRVHEQYF. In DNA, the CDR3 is TGCAGTGCTAGTGGCGGGAGAGTGCACGAGCAGTACTTC.

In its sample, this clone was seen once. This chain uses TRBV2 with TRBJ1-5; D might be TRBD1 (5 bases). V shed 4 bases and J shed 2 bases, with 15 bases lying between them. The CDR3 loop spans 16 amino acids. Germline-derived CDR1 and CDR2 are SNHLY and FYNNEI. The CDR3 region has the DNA TGTGCCAGCAGTGGAACAGGATTTCCCGGCAATCAGCCCCAGCATTTT. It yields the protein CASSGTGFPGNQPQHF.

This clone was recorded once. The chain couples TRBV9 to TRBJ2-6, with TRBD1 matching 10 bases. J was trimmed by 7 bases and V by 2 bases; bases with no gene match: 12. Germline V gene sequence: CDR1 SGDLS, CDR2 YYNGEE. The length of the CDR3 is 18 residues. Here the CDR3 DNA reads TGTGCCAGCAGCGTCCGGGGACAGGGGCTTCTAAGAGCCAACGTCCTGACTTTC. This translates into CASSVRGQGLLRANVLTF.

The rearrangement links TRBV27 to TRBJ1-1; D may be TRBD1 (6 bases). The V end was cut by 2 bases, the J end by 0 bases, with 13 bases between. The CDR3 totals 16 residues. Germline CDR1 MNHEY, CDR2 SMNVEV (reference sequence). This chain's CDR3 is CASSLVRGQMNTEAFF. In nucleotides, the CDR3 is TGTGCCAGCAGTTTAGTTAGGGGACAAATGAACACTGAAGCTTTCTTT.

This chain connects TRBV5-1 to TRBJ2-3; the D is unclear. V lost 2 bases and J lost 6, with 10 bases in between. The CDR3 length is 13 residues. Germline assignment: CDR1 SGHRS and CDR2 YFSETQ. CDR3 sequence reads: CASSLELSDTQYF. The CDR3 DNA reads TGCGCCAGCAGCTTAGAACTGTCGGATACGCAGTATTTT.

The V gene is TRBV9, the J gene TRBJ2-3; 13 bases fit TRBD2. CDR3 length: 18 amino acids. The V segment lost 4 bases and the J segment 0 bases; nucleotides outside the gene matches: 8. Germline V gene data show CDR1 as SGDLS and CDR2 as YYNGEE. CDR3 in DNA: TGTGCCAGCAGCCGACTAGCGGGAGGACCGGTTAGCACAGATACGCAGTATTTT. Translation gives CASSRLAGGPVSTDTQYF.

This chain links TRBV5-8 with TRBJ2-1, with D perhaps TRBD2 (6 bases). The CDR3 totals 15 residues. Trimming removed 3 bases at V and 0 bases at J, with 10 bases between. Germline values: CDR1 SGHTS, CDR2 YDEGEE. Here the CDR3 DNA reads TGTGCCAGCAGCTCGGGACTTACCTCCTACAATGAGCAGTTCTTC. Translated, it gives CASSSGLTSYNEQFF.

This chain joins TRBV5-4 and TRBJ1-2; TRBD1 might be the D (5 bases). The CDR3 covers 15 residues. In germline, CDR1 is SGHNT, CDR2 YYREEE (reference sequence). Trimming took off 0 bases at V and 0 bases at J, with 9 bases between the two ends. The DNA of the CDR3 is TGTGCCAGCAGCTTGGGACAGTCCACTAACTATGGCTACACCTTC. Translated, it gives CASSLGQSTNYGYTF.

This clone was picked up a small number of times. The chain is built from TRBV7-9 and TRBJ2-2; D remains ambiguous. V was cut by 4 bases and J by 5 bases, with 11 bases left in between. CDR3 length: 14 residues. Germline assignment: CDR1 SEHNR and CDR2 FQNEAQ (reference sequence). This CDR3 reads CASSSRSGTGELFF. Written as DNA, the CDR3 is TGTGCCAGCAGCTCCAGATCAGGAACCGGGGAGCTGTTTTTT.

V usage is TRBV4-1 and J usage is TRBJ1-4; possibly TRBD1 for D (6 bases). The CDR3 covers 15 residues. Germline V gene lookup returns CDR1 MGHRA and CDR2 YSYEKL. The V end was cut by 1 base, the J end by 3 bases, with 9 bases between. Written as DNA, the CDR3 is TGCGCCAGCAGCCAAGGACAGGCCCCTAATGAAAAACTGTTTTTT. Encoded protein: CASSQGQAPNEKLFF.

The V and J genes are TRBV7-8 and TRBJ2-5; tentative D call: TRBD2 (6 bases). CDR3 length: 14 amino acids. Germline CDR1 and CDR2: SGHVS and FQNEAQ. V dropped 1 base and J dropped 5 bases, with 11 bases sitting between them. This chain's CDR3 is CASSLGLARETQYF. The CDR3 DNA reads TGTGCCAGCAGCTTAGGGCTAGCGAGGGAGACCCAGTACTTC.

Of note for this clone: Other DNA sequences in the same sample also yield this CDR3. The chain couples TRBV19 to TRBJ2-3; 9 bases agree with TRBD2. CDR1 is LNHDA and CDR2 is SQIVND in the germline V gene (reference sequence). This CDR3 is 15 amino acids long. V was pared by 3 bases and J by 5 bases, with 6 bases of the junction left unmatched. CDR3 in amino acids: CASSIGLAGRDTQYF. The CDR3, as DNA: TGTGCCAGTAGTATTGGGCTAGCGGGGCGAGATACGCAGTATTTT.

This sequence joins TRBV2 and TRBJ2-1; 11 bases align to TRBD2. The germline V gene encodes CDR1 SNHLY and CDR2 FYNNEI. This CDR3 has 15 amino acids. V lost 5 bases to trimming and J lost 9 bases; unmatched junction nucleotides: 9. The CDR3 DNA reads TGTGCCAGCAGTTCTACTAGCGGGAGCTACGTTGAGCAGTTCTTC. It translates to CASSSTSGSYVEQFF. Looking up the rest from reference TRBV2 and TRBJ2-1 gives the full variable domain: EPEVTQTPSHQVTQMGQEVILRCVPISNHLYFYWYRQILGQKVEFLVSFYNNEISEKSEIFDDQFSVERPDGSNFTLKIRSTKLEDSAMYFCASSSTSGSYVEQFFGPGTRLTVL.

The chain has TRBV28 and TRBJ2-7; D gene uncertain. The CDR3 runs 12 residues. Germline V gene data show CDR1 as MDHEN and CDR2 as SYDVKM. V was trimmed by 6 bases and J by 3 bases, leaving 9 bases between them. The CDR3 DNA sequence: TGTGCCAGCAGGAGGCAGAACTACGAGCAGTACTTC. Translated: CASRRQNYEQYF. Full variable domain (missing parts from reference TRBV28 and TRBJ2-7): DVKVTQSSRYLVKRTGEKVFLECVQDMDHENMFWYRQDPGLGLRLIYFSYDVKMKEKGDIPEGYSVSREKKERFSLILESASTNQTSMYLCASRRQNYEQYFGPGTRLTVT.

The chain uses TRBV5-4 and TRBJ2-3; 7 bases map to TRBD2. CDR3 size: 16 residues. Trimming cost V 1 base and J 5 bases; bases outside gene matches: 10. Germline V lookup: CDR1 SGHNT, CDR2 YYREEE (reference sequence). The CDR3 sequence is CASSLNQRGEGDTQYF. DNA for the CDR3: TGTGCCAGCAGCTTGAATCAGCGGGGAGAGGGAGATACGCAGTATTTT.

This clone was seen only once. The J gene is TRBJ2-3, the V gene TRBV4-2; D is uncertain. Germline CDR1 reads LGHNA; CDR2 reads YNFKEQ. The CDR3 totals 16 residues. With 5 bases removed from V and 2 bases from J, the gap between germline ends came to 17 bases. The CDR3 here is CASSKWSGGDTDTQYF. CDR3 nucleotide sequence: TGTGCCAGCAGCAAATGGAGTGGTGGAGACACAGATACGCAGTATTTT.

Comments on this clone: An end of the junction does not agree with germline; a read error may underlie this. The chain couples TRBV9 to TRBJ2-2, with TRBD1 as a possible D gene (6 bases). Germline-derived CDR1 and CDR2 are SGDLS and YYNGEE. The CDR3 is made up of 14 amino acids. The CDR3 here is CASRVGGEAGELFF. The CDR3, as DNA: TGTGCCAGCAGAGTAGGGGGAGAAGCCGGGGAGCTGTTTTTT.

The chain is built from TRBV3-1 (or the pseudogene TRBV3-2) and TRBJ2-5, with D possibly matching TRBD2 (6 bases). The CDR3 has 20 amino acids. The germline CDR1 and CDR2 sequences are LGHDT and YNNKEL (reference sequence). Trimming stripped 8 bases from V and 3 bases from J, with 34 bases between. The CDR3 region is CASELGNSQDCEAGKETQYF. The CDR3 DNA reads TGTGCCAGCGAATTAGGAAACAGCCAAGATTGTGAGGCGGGGAAAGAGACCCAGTACTTC.